The 23 T cell receptor beta chains reported below all come from one sample, sequenced in a study of T cell responses to AZD1222 COVID-19 vaccine. The table came from immunoSEQ multiplex PCR; TCRdb's copy has only in-frame clones and leaves some out. The table has 150,000 or so clones, 94% seen once. Material: peripheral blood, obtained 28 days after the second AZD1222 dose. The receptors here all came from an adult who received the AZD1222 COVID-19 vaccine.

V usage is TRBV11-2 and J usage is TRBJ1-2; weak D call: TRBD1 (5 bases). V lost 4 bases and J 6 bases, leaving 18 bases between the germline ends. Germline V CDR1 and CDR2: SGHAT, FQNNGV. There are 15 residues in the CDR3. This CDR3 reads CASSSLRGGMDGYTF. The CDR3 region has the DNA TGTGCCAGCAGCTCCCTTCGGGGGGGAATGGATGGCTACACCTTC.

This sequence joins TRBV7-9 and TRBJ2-3; the match to TRBD1 covers 8 bases. CDR3 length: 14 amino acids. Looked up from germline, CDR1 is SEHNR and CDR2 is FQNEAQ (reference sequence). With 5 bases clipped from V and 1 base from J, the junction kept 2 bases outside the gene matches. The CDR3 sequence: CASSNRGGTDTQYF. The CDR3, as DNA: TGTGCCAGCAGCAACAGGGGGGGCACAGATACGCAGTATTTT.

The chain joins TRBV11-2 to TRBJ1-2; 8 positions match TRBD1. Germline-derived CDR1 and CDR2 are SGHAT and FQNNGV. The V gene end was trimmed by 0 bases and the J gene end by 6 bases; junction bases not matched to a gene: 0. The CDR3 loop spans 13 amino acids. CDR3 region: CASSLDRGHGYTF. CDR3 bases: TGTGCCAGCAGCTTAGACAGGGGGCATGGCTACACCTTC.

This chain links TRBV28 with TRBJ2-1; possible D gene TRBD1, 5 bases. Germline CDR1 MDHEN, CDR2 SYDVKM. The CDR3 spans 15 residues. The V and J ends lost 3 bases and 5 bases respectively, with 14 bases between them. The CDR3 coding sequence is TGTGCCAGCAGTTTGATAGGGGAAGGGGACAATGAGCAGTTCTTC. Its translation is CASSLIGEGDNEQFF.

This clone was seen a single time. This chain uses TRBV14 with TRBJ1-2, with D possibly TRBD1 on 6 matching bases. CDR1 and CDR2 from the germline V gene are SGHDN and FVKESK. The CDR3 length is 14 residues. Trimming pared 5 bases from V and 4 bases from J, leaving 14 bases between. The CDR3 is CASSEGGVPYGYTF. CDR3 DNA: TGTGCCAGCAGCGAAGGGGGGGTTCCCTATGGCTACACCTTC. Variable domain in full (rest from reference TRBV14 and TRBJ1-2): EAGVTQFPSHSVIEKGQTVTLRCDPISGHDNLYWYRRVMGKEIKFLLHFVKESKQDESGMPNNRFLAERTGGTYSTLKVQPAELEDSGVYFCASSEGGVPYGYTFGSGTRLTVV.

The J gene is TRBJ1-5, the V gene TRBV6-5; a possible D gene is TRBD1 (5 bases). This CDR3 region has 15 residues. Germline lookup yields CDR1 MNHEY and CDR2 SVGAGI. Trimming pared 6 bases from V and 2 bases from J, leaving 14 bases between. CDR3 residues: CASRGGAGRNQPQHF. The CDR3 region has the DNA TGTGCCAGCAGGGGTGGGGCAGGGCGCAATCAGCCCCAGCATTTT.

CDR3 nucleotides: TGTGCCAGCAGTTTAGGGGGAGCCCTTTGGAATGAGCAGTTCTTC. Protein: CASSLGGALWNEQFF. The rearrangement uses TRBV27 and TRBJ2-1; perhaps D is TRBD1 or TRBD2 (5 bases each). Trimming cost V 2 bases and J 7 bases, with 15 bases left between them. There are 15 residues in the CDR3. CDR1 is MNHEY and CDR2 is SMNVEV in the germline V gene (reference sequence).

The chain is built from TRBV5-6 and TRBJ2-2; TRBD2 matches at 15 bases. With V trimmed by 0 bases and J by 7 bases, 7 bases remained unmatched. CDR1 is SGHDT and CDR2 is YYEEEE in the germline V gene. This CDR3 is built from 18 residues. CDR3 coding DNA: TGTGCCAGCAGCTTGGGCCGGACTAGCGGGAGGGGCGGCGGGGAGCTGTTTTTT. It translates to CASSLGRTSGRGGGELFF.

This clone was seen more than once but under ten times. The chain couples TRBV5-8 to TRBJ2-7; D is perhaps TRBD2 (6 bases). CDR3 length equals 14 residues. Per the germline V gene, CDR1 is SGHTS and CDR2 is YDEGEE. Between the trimmed V and J ends, which lost 7 bases and 6 bases, there was a span of 20 bases. This CDR3 is CASRRTGVEREQYF. Here the CDR3 DNA reads TGTGCCAGCCGCCGGACGGGAGTGGAGCGCGAGCAGTACTTC.

The CDR3 DNA follows: TGTGCCAGCAGCGGCACAGGGTTCCGATACGAGCAGTACTTC. It is translated as CASSGTGFRYEQYF. The rearrangement uses TRBV6-5 and TRBJ2-7, with a weak D call TRBD1 (6 bases). Germline assignment: CDR1 MNHEY and CDR2 SVGAGI. The CDR3 covers 14 residues. Deletions cut 6 bases from V and 4 bases from J, with 16 bases between.

The rearrangement uses TRBV5-1 and TRBJ2-1, with D unresolved. The CDR3 has 13 residues. Germline CDR1 reads SGHRS; CDR2 reads YFSETQ. V lost 3 bases, J lost 6 bases, and 10 bases lay in between. CDR3 nucleotide sequence: TGCGCCAGCAGCTCCGAAGGAGTCAATGAGCAGTTCTTC. Encoded protein: CASSSEGVNEQFF.

The V and J genes are TRBV7-8 and TRBJ2-3, with a tentative D call TRBD1 (6 bases). The CDR3 has 14 residues. Germline V lookup: CDR1 SGHVS, CDR2 FQNEAQ. V was trimmed by 5 bases and J by 4 bases, leaving 13 bases between them. The CDR3 region has the DNA TGTGCCAGCAGCCCACAGGGTATTGCAGATACGCAGTATTTT. It is translated as CASSPQGIADTQYF. Combining the CDR3 with reference TRBV7-8 and TRBJ2-3 gives the whole variable domain GAGVSQSPRYKVAKRGQDVALRCDPISGHVSLFWYQQALGQGPEFLTYFQNEAQLDKSGLPSDRFFAERPEGSVSTLKIQRTQQEDSAVYLCASSPQGIADTQYFGPGTRLTVL.

The chain has TRBV2 and TRBJ1-6; 7 bases map to TRBD1. After removal of 6 bases from V and 10 bases from J, the junction contained 6 bases not matched to a gene. From germline, CDR1 is SNHLY and CDR2 FYNNEI. This CDR3 contains 13 residues. The CDR3 here is CASRRGLASPLHF. Here the CDR3 DNA reads TGTGCCAGCAGAAGGGGGCTAGCATCACCCCTCCACTTT. Full variable domain (rest looked up from reference TRBV2 and TRBJ1-6): EPEVTQTPSHQVTQMGQEVILRCVPISNHLYFYWYRQILGQKVEFLVSFYNNEISEKSEIFDDQFSVERPDGSNFTLKIRSTKLEDSAMYFCASRRGLASPLHFGNGTRLTVT.

V is TRBV4-1 and J is TRBJ2-1; 12 nucleotides line up with TRBD2. J was trimmed by 6 bases and V by 3 bases; bases with no gene match: 15. The germline gives CDR1 MGHRA, CDR2 YSYEKL. There are 19 residues in the CDR3. The CDR3 spells CASSHPRTSGTGPFNEQFF. CDR3 nucleotides: TGCGCCAGCAGCCATCCAAGGACTAGCGGGACCGGCCCCTTCAATGAGCAGTTCTTC.

This chain links TRBV18 with TRBJ2-1, with 8 bases fitting TRBD2. The V segment lost 2 bases and the J segment 8 bases; nucleotides outside the gene matches: 2. The CDR3 extends over 13 amino acids. Per germline, CDR1 KGHSH and CDR2 LQKENI. The CDR3 reads CASSPAGGHEQFF. The CDR3 coding sequence is TGTGCCAGCTCACCAGCGGGAGGACATGAGCAGTTCTTC.

The chain is built from TRBV9 and TRBJ2-2; 7 bases are a match to TRBD2. Germline CDR1 and CDR2: SGDLS and YYNGEE. The CDR3 sequence is 17 residues long. The ends lost 4 bases at V and 5 bases at J; junction bases unmatched: 14. CDR3 protein: CASSSWGGGPVTGELFF. The CDR3 DNA reads as TGTGCCAGCAGCTCCTGGGGGGGAGGGCCGGTGACCGGGGAGCTGTTTTTT.

The chain is built from TRBV28 and TRBJ2-7; 7 nucleotides agree with TRBD2. Looked up from germline, CDR1 is MDHEN and CDR2 is SYDVKM. With V trimmed by 1 base and J by 5 bases, 5 bases remained unmatched. This CDR3 has 14 amino acids. The CDR3 nucleotides are TGTGCCAGCAGTTTATTTGCGGGAGTGGACGAGCAGTACTTC. Its translation: CASSLFAGVDEQYF.

This chain uses TRBV4-1 with TRBJ2-7; 8 nucleotides agree with TRBD2. V was pared by 1 base and J by 6 bases, with 8 bases of the junction left unmatched. The CDR3 contains 15 residues. Germline loops: CDR1 MGHRA, CDR2 YSYEKL. In DNA, the CDR3 is TGCGCCAGCAGCCAAGGTGACGGGAGGGCCGGCGAGCAGTACTTC. Its translation is CASSQGDGRAGEQYF.

The CDR3 is CASSIVGEQFF. The DNA for the CDR3 is TGTGCCAGTAGTATAGTAGGGGAGCAGTTCTTC. The chain is built from TRBV19 and TRBJ2-1, with D unresolved. V was pared by 1 base and J by 10 bases, with 5 bases between. Germline lookup yields CDR1 LNHDA and CDR2 SQIVND (reference sequence). The CDR3 length is 11 residues.

This rearrangement joins TRBV12-3 or TRBV12-4 to TRBJ1-2, with TRBD1 as a possible D gene (6 bases). V was shortened by 5 bases and J by 5 bases, with 12 bases between the two germline ends. CDR3 size: 13 residues. CDR3 sequence reads: CASSPTGKYGYTF. For the CDR3, the DNA is TGTGCCAGCAGTCCCACAGGGAAATATGGCTACACCTTC.

This sequence joins TRBV7-9 and TRBJ1-3; D is perhaps TRBD1 (6 bases). CDR3 length equals 12 residues. Germline V gives CDR1 SEHNR, CDR2 FQNEAQ (reference sequence). Trimming shortened V by 4 bases and J by 7 bases, and 8 bases separated the two germline ends. In DNA, the CDR3 is TGTGCCAGCAGCTCCACAGGGAACACCATATATTTT. Protein sequence: CASSSTGNTIYF.

The chain links TRBV6-4 to TRBJ2-5; D is perhaps TRBD2 (5 bases). The V gene lost 6 bases and the J gene lost 6 bases, with 14 bases spanning the gap. Germline-derived CDR1 and CDR2 are MRHNA and SNTAGT. This CDR3 is 13 amino acids long. The CDR3 loop reads CASSVEGGKTQYF. In nucleotides, the CDR3 is TGTGCCAGCAGCGTTGAGGGTGGAAAGACCCAGTACTTC.

The J gene is TRBJ2-6, the V gene TRBV19; D assignment may be TRBD1 or TRBD2 (5 bases each). CDR3 size: 16 residues. V lost 6 bases, J lost 0 bases, and 12 bases lay in between. From germline, CDR1 is LNHDA and CDR2 SQIVND (reference sequence). The CDR3 is CASSSGRISGANVLTF. CDR3 nucleotides: TGTGCCAGTAGCTCGGGGCGTATCTCTGGGGCCAACGTCCTGACTTTC.